This T cell receptor beta chain was sequenced for a study of blood T cells in healthy people across ages. Study-wide points: When set beside aged donors, long-lived donors presented more naive CD4+ cells and higher diversity. With unsorted PBMCs, a conclusive comparison of naive versus antigen-experienced cells was not possible.

The CDR3 covers 22 residues. Looked up from germline, CDR1 is SNHLY and CDR2 is FYNNEI. With V trimmed by 3 bases and J by 0 bases, 22 bases remained unmatched. Only a few counts were recorded for this clonotype. What it recognizes is unknown. The authors ran a second PCR of roughly 7 to 11 cycles using a sample-barcoded 5' primer and a J-beta primer mix. TCRdb called the 5' RACE reads again in MiXCR, with one record for every CDR3 protein. The sample holds around 2 million distinct CDR3 sequences, about 39% seen once. Each donor had ten milliliters of peripheral blood drawn. The chain links TRBV2 to TRBJ2-1; 8 nucleotides match TRBD2. The receptor's source is a human donor in good health. Specimen: blood. The CDR3 sequence is CASSDGRGVLPGIRSSYNEQFF. The DNA for the CDR3 is TGTGCCAGCAGTGATGGGCGGGGGGTCCTCCCGGGCATCCGGAGCTCCTACAATGAGCAGTTCTTC.